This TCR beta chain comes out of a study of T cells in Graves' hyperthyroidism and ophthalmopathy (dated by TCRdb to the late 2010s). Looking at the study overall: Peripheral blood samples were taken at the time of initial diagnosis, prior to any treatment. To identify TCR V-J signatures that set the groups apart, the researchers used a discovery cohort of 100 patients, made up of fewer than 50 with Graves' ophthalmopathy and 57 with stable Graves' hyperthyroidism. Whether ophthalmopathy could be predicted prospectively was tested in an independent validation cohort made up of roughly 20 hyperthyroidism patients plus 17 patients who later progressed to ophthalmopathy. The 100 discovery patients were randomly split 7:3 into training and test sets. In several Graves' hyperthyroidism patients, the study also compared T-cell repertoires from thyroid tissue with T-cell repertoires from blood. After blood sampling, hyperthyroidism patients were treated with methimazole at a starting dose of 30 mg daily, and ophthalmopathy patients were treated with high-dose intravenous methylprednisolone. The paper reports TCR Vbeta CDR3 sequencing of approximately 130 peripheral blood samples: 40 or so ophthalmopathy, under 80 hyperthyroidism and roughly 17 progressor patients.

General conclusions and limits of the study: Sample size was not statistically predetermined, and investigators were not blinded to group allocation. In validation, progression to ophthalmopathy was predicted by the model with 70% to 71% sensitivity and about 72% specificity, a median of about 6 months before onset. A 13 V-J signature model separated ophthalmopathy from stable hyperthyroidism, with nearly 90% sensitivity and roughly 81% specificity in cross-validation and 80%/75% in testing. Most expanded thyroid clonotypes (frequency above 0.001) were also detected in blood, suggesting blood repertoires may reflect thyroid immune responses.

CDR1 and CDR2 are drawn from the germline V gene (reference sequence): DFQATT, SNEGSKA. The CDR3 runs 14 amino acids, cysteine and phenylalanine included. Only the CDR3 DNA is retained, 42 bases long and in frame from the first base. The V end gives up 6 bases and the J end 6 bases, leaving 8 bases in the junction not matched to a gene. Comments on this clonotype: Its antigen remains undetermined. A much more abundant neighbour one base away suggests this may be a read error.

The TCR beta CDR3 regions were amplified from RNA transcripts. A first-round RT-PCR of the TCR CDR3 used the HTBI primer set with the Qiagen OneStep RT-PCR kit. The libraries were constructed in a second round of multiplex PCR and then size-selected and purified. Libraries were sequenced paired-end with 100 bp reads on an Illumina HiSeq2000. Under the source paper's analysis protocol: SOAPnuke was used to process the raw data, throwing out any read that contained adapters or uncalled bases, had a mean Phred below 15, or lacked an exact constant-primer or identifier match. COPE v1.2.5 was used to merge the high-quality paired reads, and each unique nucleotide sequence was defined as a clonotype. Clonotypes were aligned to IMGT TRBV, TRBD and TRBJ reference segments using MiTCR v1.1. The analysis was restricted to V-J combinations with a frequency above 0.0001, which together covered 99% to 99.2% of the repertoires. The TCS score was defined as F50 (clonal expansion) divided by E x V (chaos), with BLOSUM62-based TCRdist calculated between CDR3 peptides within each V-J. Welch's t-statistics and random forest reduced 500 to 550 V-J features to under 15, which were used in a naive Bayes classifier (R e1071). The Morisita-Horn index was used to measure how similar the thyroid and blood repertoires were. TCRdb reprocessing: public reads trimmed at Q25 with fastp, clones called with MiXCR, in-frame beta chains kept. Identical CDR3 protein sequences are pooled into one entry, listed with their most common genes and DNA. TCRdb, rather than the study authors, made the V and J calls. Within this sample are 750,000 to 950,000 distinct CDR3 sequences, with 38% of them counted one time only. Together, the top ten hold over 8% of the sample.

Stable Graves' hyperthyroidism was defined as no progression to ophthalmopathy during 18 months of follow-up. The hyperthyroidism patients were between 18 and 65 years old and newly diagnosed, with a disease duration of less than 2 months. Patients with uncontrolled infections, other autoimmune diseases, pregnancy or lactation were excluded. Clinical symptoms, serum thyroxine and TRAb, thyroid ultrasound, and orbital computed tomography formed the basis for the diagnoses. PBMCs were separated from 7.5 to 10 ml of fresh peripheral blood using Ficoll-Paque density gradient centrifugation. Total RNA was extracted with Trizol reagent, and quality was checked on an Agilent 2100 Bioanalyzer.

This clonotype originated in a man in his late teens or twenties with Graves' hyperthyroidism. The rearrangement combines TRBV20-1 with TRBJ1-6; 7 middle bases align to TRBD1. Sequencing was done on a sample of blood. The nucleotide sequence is TGCAGTGCGAGGGACAGCTACTCTAATTCACCCCTCCACTTT. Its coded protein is CSARDSYSNSPLHF.